This T cell receptor (beta chain) was sequenced for a study of T cell responses to AZD1222 COVID-19 vaccine. Points from the study as a whole: Spike-specific TCR breadth and depth went up after people got two AZD1222 doses.

CDR3 size: 14 residues. The V end lost 5 bases, the J end lost 5 bases, and 15 bases lay between the germline ends. Germline loops: CDR1 LNHDA, CDR2 SQIVND (reference sequence). In the case of this clone: Its specificity is not known.

Using immunoSEQ multiplex PCR, the repertoire was profiled, and TCRdb retains in-frame clones only, with some absent. The sample carries 150,000 to 180,000 clones, about nine tenths recorded once. The chain links TRBV19 to TRBJ2-5; TRBD2 is a possible D gene (6 bases). This receptor was taken from an adult who received the AZD1222 COVID-19 vaccine. The specimen comprised peripheral blood, sampled 28 days after the second AZD1222 dose. The CDR3 bases are TGTGCCAGTAGTGCCCGACTGGGGAGGGAGACCCAGTACTTC. This codes for CASSARLGRETQYF.